This T cell receptor (beta chain) was recorded in a study of blood T cell repertoires in COVID-19. Turning to the study itself: COVID-19 samples, acute and convalescent, were from the United States, Italy and Spain. PBMCs, B-cell-depleted T cells, or T cells provided the cDNA or gDNA that made up the material.

Germline CDR1 and CDR2: ENHRY and SYGVKD. Trimming removed 1 base from V and 8 bases from J, with 15 bases in between. The CDR3 is 16 amino acids. As handled by the study authors: Reference gene primer amplification in the assay estimated nucleated cell counts. The repertoire was sequenced with immunoSEQ multiplex PCR; TCRdb's copy has only in-frame clones and lacks some. V, J and clone size were drawn from that table, and D and trimming were deduced from the DNA. This sample yields roughly 240,000 clones, of which 86% are seen a single time; 1.5% to 2% belongs to the top ten. Material: peripheral blood. The sequence was obtained from a woman aged 55 to 70 who had recovered from COVID-19. The rearrangement links TRBV10-3 to TRBJ1-6; D is undetermined. In DNA form, the CDR3 reads TGTGCCATCAGTGAGTTTGAACTAGGGAGGGATTCACCCCTCCACTTT. Amino acids: CAISEFELGRDSPLHF.